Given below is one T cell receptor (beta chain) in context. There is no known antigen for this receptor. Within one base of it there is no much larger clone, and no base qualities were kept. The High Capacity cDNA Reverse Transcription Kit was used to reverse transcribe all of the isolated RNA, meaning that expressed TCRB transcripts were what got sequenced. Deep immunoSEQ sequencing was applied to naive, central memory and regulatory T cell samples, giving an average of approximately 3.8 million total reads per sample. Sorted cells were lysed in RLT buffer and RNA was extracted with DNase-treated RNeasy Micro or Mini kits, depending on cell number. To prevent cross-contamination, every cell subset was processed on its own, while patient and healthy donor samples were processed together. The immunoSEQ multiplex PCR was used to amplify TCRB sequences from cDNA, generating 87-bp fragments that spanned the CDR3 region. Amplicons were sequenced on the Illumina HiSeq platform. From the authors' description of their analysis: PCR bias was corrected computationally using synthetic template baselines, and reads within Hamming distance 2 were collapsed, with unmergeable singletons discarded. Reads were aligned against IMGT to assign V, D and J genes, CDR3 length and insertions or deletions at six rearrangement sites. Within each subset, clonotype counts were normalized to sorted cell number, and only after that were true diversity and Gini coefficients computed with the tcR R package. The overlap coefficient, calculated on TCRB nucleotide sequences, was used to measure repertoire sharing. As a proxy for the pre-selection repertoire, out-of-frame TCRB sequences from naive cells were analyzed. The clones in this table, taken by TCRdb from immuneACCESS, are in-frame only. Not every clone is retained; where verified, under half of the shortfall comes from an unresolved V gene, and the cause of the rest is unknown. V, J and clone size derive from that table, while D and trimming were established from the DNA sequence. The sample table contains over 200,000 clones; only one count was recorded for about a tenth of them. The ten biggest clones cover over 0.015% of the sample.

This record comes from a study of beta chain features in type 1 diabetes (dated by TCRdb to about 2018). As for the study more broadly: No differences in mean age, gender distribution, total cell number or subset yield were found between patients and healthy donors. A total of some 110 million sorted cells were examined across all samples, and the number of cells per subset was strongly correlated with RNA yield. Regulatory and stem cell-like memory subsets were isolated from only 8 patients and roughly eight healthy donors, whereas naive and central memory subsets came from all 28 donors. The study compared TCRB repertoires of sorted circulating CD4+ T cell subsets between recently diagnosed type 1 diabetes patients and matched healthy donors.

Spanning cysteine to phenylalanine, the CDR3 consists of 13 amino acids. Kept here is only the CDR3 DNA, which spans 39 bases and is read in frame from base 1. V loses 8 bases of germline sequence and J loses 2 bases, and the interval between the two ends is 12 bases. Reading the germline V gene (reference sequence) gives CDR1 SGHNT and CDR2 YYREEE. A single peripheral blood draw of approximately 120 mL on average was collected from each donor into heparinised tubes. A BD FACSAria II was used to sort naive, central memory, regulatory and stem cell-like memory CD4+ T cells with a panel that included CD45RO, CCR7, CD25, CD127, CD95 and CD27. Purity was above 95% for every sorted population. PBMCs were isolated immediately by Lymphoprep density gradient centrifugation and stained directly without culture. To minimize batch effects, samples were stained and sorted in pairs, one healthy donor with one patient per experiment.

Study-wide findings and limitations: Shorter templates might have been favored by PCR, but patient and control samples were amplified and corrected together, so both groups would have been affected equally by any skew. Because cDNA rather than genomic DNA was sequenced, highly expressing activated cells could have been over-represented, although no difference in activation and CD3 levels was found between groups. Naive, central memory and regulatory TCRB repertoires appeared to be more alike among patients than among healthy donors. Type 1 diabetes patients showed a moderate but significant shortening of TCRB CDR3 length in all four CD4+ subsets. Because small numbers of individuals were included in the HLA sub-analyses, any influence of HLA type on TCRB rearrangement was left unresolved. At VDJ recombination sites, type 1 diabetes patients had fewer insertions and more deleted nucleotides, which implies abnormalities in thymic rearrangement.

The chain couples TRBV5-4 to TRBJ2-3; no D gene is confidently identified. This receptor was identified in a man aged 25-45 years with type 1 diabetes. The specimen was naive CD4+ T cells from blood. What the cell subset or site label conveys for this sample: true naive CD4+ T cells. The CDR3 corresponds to CASNSLITDTQYF. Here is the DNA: TGTGCCAGTAACAGCTTGATCACAGATACGCAGTATTTT.